This T cell receptor beta chain is from a study of cytomegalovirus exposure and HLA in healthy donors. Germline trimming cut 1 base from V and 2 bases from J; bases unmatched to any gene: 10. Germline CDR1 is SGHTA and CDR2 is FQGNSA. CDR3 length: 17 amino acids. The PCR employed 60 Vbeta primers together with 13 Jbeta primers. Source study methods: Later, 65 million to 85 million unique TCR beta chains were counted in an analysis, and around 11 million of them were shared. The table came from immunoSEQ multiplex PCR; TCRdb's copy has only in-frame clones and leaves some out. The V and J calls and clone size were taken over from that table, and D and trimming were inferred from the DNA. Of 90,000 to 120,000 clones detected, around 80% appear once; the ten largest clones hold 1.5% to 2%.

This TCR came from a woman aged 40 to 50 in good health and CMV-seronegative. Source material: PBMCs. The V gene is TRBV7-2, the J gene TRBJ2-7; 8 nucleotides align to TRBD1. CDR3 loop: CASSLVGLDRDPYEQYF. CDR3 coding DNA: TGTGCCAGCAGCTTAGTGGGGCTGGACAGGGACCCCTACGAGCAGTACTTC.